This TCR beta chain was sequenced in a study of control samples from healthy donors and cancer patients. The CDR3 consists of 13 residues. The V gene's germline CDR1 is ENHRY and CDR2 SYGVKD. With 10 bases removed from V and 2 bases from J, the gap between germline ends came to 9 bases. TCRdb's table, derived via immunoSEQ multiplex PCR, lists solely in-frame clones and lacks some. The sample shows approximately 12,000 clones, approximately 94% of them seen only once. V gene TRBV10-3 combines with J gene TRBJ2-6; D possibly corresponds to TRBD1 (6 bases). This receptor was identified in a man aged 70 or older with head and neck cancer. What was sequenced was PBMCs. The CDR3 loop reads CATNRAGANVLTF. CDR3 sequence (DNA): TGTGCCACCAACAGGGCTGGGGCCAACGTCCTGACTTTC.